These 27 T cell receptor beta chains were sequenced from one sample in a study of tumor and adjacent non-tumor tissue in lung cancer. Three rounds of nested PCR, following a modified ARM-PCR protocol, produced the TCRbeta library. MiXCR, applied by TCRdb to the multiplex PCR reads, yields one record per CDR3 protein. The table has about 90,000 distinct CDR3 sequences, 76% seen once. RNA was extracted from bulk tissue without any cell sorting. More than 3 cm separated this lung sample from the edge of the tumor. The sample taken for sequencing was distant non-tumor lung tissue. The receptor set was obtained from a woman between 50 and 59 years old with non-small cell lung cancer.

This clonotype came up once. One end of the junction does not line up with germline, which may come from a read error. The rearrangement joins TRBV4-1 to TRBJ1-1; D is perhaps TRBD1 (6 bases). Germline CDR1 and CDR2: MGHRA and YSYEKL. This CDR3 is built from 15 residues. The CDR3 DNA reads as TGCGCCAGCAGTCAAGGCTACAGGGACGGCACTGACGCTTTCTTT. This translates into CASSQGYRDGTDAFF.

About this clonotype itself: An end of the junction differs from the germline gene, which may be a read error. V usage is TRBV5-1 and J usage is TRBJ2-5; D ambiguous. The CDR3 sequence is 15 residues long. Per germline, CDR1 SGHRS and CDR2 YFSETQ. The CDR3 region is CASGLVPNGQKTQYF. DNA for the CDR3: TGCGCCAGCGGCTTGGTTCCTAACGGTCAAAAGACCCAGTACTTC.

This clonotype was detected many times. The CDR3 spells CSASPGGALGEQYF. The CDR3 DNA reads TGCAGTGCTAGCCCAGGGGGCGCTTTGGGCGAGCAGTACTTC. V is TRBV20-1 and J is TRBJ2-7; 8 bases line up with TRBD1. This CDR3 contains 14 residues. Germline V gene sequence: CDR1 DFQATT, CDR2 SNEGSKA (reference sequence). V gave up 3 bases and J gave up 6 bases; unmatched junction bases: 10.

The V call is TRBV6-5, the J call TRBJ2-3; 11 bases are shared with TRBD2. J was trimmed by 2 bases and V by 7 bases; bases with no gene match: 5. CDR3 length: 15 residues. Germline V lookup: CDR1 MNHEY, CDR2 SVGAGI. DNA for the CDR3: TGTGCCAGCACTATGGGACTAGCGGTCACAGATACGCAGTATTTT. Translated, it gives CASTMGLAVTDTQYF.

As regards this clonotype: Germline is not matched at one junction end, which may reflect a read error. The V and J genes are TRBV6-1 and TRBJ2-2; TRBD1 or TRBD2 may be the D gene (6 bases each). Germline CDR1 and CDR2: MNHNS and SASEGT. The CDR3 consists of 15 residues. Written as DNA, the CDR3 is TGTGCCCCTAATAGGGGGAGCGGGTACACTGGGGAGCTGTTTTTT. Its translation is CAPNRGSGYTGELFF.

This clonotype was found many times. A read error may explain this, as a much larger clone is one base away. The gene calls are TRBV4-2 and TRBJ1-1, with TRBD1 matching 7 bases. There are 15 residues in the CDR3. The germline gives CDR1 LGHNA, CDR2 YNFKEQ. CDR3 coding DNA: TGTGTCAGCAGCCCGAGCTCCGACAGGGACGAAGAGGCTTTCTTT. This sequence encodes CVSSPSSDRDEEAFF.

Points on this clonotype: This is likely a read error, given that the CDR3 carries no conserved phenylalanine or tryptophan at its end. The genes are TRBV11-1 and TRBJ2-1; D unclear. The CDR3 is made up of 13 amino acids. Germline V CDR1 and CDR2: SGHAT, FQDESV (reference sequence). The CDR3 here is CANSLDRWHEQFL. The CDR3 DNA reads as TGTGCCAACAGCTTAGACCGCTGGCATGAGCAGTTCTTA.

On this clonotype: Sequence at one end of the junction differs from germline and may be a read error. The chain joins TRBV14 to TRBJ2-1; no clear D gene. The CDR3 contains 13 residues. CDR1 and CDR2 (germline): SGHDN, FVKESK. CDR3 region: CASSRVAFNEEFF. The CDR3 region has the DNA TGTGCTAGCAGCCGCGTCGCCTTCAATGAGGAGTTCTTC.

To note about this clonotype: In this CDR3 the conserved last residue, phenylalanine or tryptophan, is missing, so a read error is likely. This sequence joins TRBV6-7 and TRBJ2-7; tentatively, D is TRBD1 (5 bases). TRBV6-7 is flagged as an ORF with uncertain function. This CDR3 spans 16 amino acids. The DNA of the CDR3 is TGTGGCAGCAGTTCTGCAGCGCCTAGGGGTCGCTACGAGCAGTACTAC. It encodes CGSSSAAPRGRYEQYY.

The chain couples TRBV6-4 to TRBJ2-2; D is undetermined. V was clipped by 6 bases and J by 4 bases, with 12 bases between them. Germline CDR1 is MRHNA and CDR2 is SNTAGT. The CDR3 has 14 residues. CDR3 residues: CASSKKGGTGELFF. The CDR3 region has the DNA TGTGCCAGCAGCAAAAAGGGTGGCACCGGGGAGCTGTTTTTT.

Comment on this clonotype: One end of the junction is discordant with germline, which a read error may explain. The chain joins TRBV11-1 to TRBJ2-1; D tentatively reads TRBD1 or TRBD2 (5 bases each). The CDR3 consists of 15 residues. Germline V lookup: CDR1 SGHAT, CDR2 FQDESV (reference sequence). In DNA, the CDR3 is TGTGCCAGCAGCCCTACCGGGACGGTGAACAACGAGCAGTTCTTC. Encoded protein: CASSPTGTVNNEQFF. The complete variable domain, with remaining parts taken from reference TRBV11-1 and TRBJ2-1, reads EAEVAQSPRYKITEKSQAVAFWCDPISGHATLYWYRQILGQGPELLVQFQDESVVDDSQLPKDRFSAERLKGVDSTLKIQPAELGDSAMYLCASSPTGTVNNEQFFGPGTRLTVL.

As DNA, the CDR3 is TGTGCCACTTTATGGATTAGTAGTGGCGAGCAGTACTTC. Its translation is CATLWISSGEQYF. This rearrangement joins TRBV6-5 to TRBJ2-7; no clear D. In germline, CDR1 is MNHEY, CDR2 SVGAGI. The CDR3 is 13 amino acids. Trimming took 10 bases from V and 6 from J, leaving 19 bases between them.

Details on this clonotype: One end of the junction does not line up with germline, which may come from a read error. The V call is TRBV2, the J call TRBJ1-1; D perhaps matches TRBD1 (5 bases). The V gene's germline CDR1 is SNHLY and CDR2 FYNNEI. The CDR3 loop spans 14 amino acids. This CDR3 reads CTSSDPGLYTEAFF. In DNA form, the CDR3 reads TGTACCAGCAGTGATCCAGGGCTTTACACTGAAGCTTTCTTT.

This clonotype is a singleton in its sample. This chain links TRBV11-1 with TRBJ2-7, with D tentatively TRBD2 (5 bases). The CDR3 consists of 11 residues. Germline V gene data show CDR1 as SGHAT and CDR2 as FQDESV (reference sequence). V lost 5 bases, J lost 9 bases, and 11 bases lay in between. The CDR3, as DNA: TGTGCCAGCAGCACTAGTTCCCGGCAGTACTTC. This codes for CASSTSSRQYF.

As to this clonotype: One end of the junction varies from germline; a read error may be responsible. CDR3 in DNA: TGCACCAGGAGCCCGGGGACCCAAGAGACCCAGTACTTC. It translates to CTRSPGTQETQYF. The rearrangement uses TRBV4-1 and TRBJ2-5; D possibly uses TRBD1 or TRBD2 (5 bases each). Germline CDR1 MGHRA, CDR2 YSYEKL. CDR3 length equals 13 residues.

With regard to this clonotype: Sequence at one end of the junction differs from germline and may be a read error. The chain employs TRBV6-5 and TRBJ1-1, with a tentative D call TRBD1 (5 bases). The CDR3 covers 13 residues. Germline loops: CDR1 MNHEY, CDR2 SVGAGI. The CDR3: CTSSPQGATEAFF. The CDR3 nucleotides are TGTACCAGCAGTCCCCAGGGAGCCACTGAAGCTTTCTTT.

This clonotype was recorded only once. A much larger clone lies a single base off, so this may be a read error. The chain combines TRBV20-1 with TRBJ2-2; D not resolved. The CDR3 runs 11 residues. Trimming stripped 6 bases from V and 2 bases from J, with 4 bases between. The germline gives CDR1 DFQATT, CDR2 SNEGSKA (reference sequence). The CDR3 sequence: CSAKNTGELFF. DNA for the CDR3: TGCAGTGCGAAAAACACCGGGGAGCTGTTTTTT.

With respect to this clonotype: One junction end disagrees with the germline gene, perhaps due to a read error. V is TRBV6-6 and J is TRBJ2-1; no reliable D call. The germline V gene encodes CDR1 MNHNY and CDR2 SVGAGI (reference sequence). The CDR3 is 15 amino acids. CDR3 loop: CVSSYPAQRSGEQFF. In nucleotides, the CDR3 is TGTGTCAGCAGTTACCCAGCTCAGAGGTCGGGCGAGCAGTTCTTC.

This chain uses TRBV11-2 with TRBJ2-7; TRBD2 agrees at 14 bases. The CDR3 has 17 residues. CDR1 is SGHAT and CDR2 is FQNNGV in the germline V gene. With 5 bases clipped from V and 13 bases from J, the junction kept 19 bases outside the gene matches. CDR3 protein: CASSPLTSGRALREYYF. CDR3 nucleotide sequence: TGTGCCAGCAGCCCCCTGACTAGCGGGAGGGCATTGCGGGAGTACTACTTC.

Worth noting for this clonotype: A junction end diverges from the germline sequence, so it may reflect a read error. The chain joins TRBV2 to TRBJ2-7, with 9 bases fitting TRBD1. The CDR3 is 15 residues long. Looked up from germline, CDR1 is SNHLY and CDR2 is FYNNEI. Written as DNA, the CDR3 is TGTGCCAACAGTGAAAAAGGGACAGGGCCCTGGGAGCGGTACTTT. This encodes CANSEKGTGPWERYF.

As concerns this clonotype: Compared with germline, one end of the junction differs, possibly owing to a read error. This chain uses TRBV5-6 with TRBJ2-4; possibly TRBD2 for D (6 bases). CDR3 length: 12 residues. CDR1 and CDR2 (germline): SGHDT, YYEEEE. CDR3 region: CTSGLAKSIQYF. CDR3 DNA: TGTACCAGCGGGCTAGCCAAAAGCATTCAGTACTTC.

This clonotype was counted many times. The chain combines TRBV5-4 with TRBJ1-2; TRBD1 matches at 8 bases. Per germline, CDR1 SGHNT and CDR2 YYREEE (reference sequence). The V segment lost 1 base and the J segment 4 bases; nucleotides outside the gene matches: 3. The CDR3 runs to 14 residues. The CDR3 here is CASSLPGQVYGYTF. In nucleotides, the CDR3 is TGTGCCAGCAGCTTGCCGGGACAGGTCTATGGCTACACCTTC.

This clonotype is a singleton in its sample. Because it lacks the conserved phenylalanine or tryptophan at the end, this CDR3 is likely a read error. This chain links TRBV11-2 with TRBJ2-2; possible D gene TRBD1, 7 bases. With 7 bases removed from V and 9 bases from J, the gap between germline ends came to 21 bases. Germline V gene lookup returns CDR1 SGHAT and CDR2 FQNNGV. The CDR3 sequence is 15 residues long. The CDR3 region is CASTLGGGKAWELFC. In nucleotides, the CDR3 is TGTGCCAGCACCCTAGGGGGCGGGAAGGCCTGGGAGCTGTTTTGT.

The V call is TRBV11-2, the J call TRBJ1-2; the match to TRBD1 covers 9 bases. CDR3 length equals 16 residues. Looked up from germline, CDR1 is SGHAT and CDR2 is FQNNGV. CDR3 in amino acids: CASSLETGGRGYGFTF. Here the CDR3 DNA reads TGTGCTAGTAGCTTAGAAACAGGGGGCCGAGGATATGGCTTTACCTTC.

Concerning this clonotype: Compared with germline, one end of the junction differs, possibly owing to a read error. The chain carries TRBV11-2 and TRBJ2-3; TRBD2 matches at 8 bases. The CDR3 contains 15 residues. The germline gives CDR1 SGHAT, CDR2 FQNNGV. The chain's CDR3 is CASNHDRTSTDTQYF. DNA for the CDR3: TGTGCCAGCAACCATGACAGGACTAGCACGGATACGCAGTATTTT.

About this clonotype itself: A read error may produce the germline difference seen at one junction end. The chain links TRBV29-1 to TRBJ2-5; weak D call: TRBD2 (5 bases). The CDR3 is 12 amino acids. Germline CDR1 SQVTM, CDR2 ANQGSEA. In DNA, the CDR3 is TGCAGCGGGGGTATAACCGGGGAGACCCAGTATTTC. This translates into CSGGITGETQYF.

Details on this clonotype: This may be a read error, as it is one base from a much larger clone. The genes are TRBV5-1 and TRBJ2-1; TRBD2 aligns across 9 bases. V was clipped by 4 bases and J by 5 bases; unmatched bases: 10. The CDR3 has 16 amino acids. Germline CDR1 is SGHRS and CDR2 is YFSETQ. The CDR3 coding sequence is TGCGCCAGCAGCAAAGGGGGGGCTAGCGGGGACAATGAGCAGTTCTTC. Translated: CASSKGGASGDNEQFF.